The present entry profiles one T cell receptor (beta chain) with its context. Antigen: not known. Magnetic beads with positive selection isolated CD4+ and CD8+ fractions, whose purity was verified by flow cytometry. CDR1 and CDR2 (germline): MGHRA, YSYEKL. This CDR3 has 15 residues. Trimming stripped 2 bases from V and 10 bases from J, with 18 bases between. Profiled with immunoSEQ multiplex PCR; TCRdb holds only in-frame clones, not every one. The sample includes about 4,200 clones, approximately 77% of them seen just once. This entry is derived from a study of somatic mutations in cytotoxic T cells in rheumatoid arthritis. General study points: Unidentified antigens were the targets of the expanded CD8+ clones.

Sequencing was carried out using CD8+ T cells sorted from blood. This TCR derives from an adult with rheumatoid arthritis. The genes are TRBV4-1 and TRBJ2-1; D is uncertain. Written as DNA, the CDR3 is TGCGCCAGCAGCCAAATCCAGATTAGCCCCAAAGAGCAGTTCTTC. Residues: CASSQIQISPKEQFF.